This T cell receptor beta chain appears in the sequencing data of a study of blood T cell repertoires in COVID-19 (dated by TCRdb to the early 2020s). Regarding the study in general: The collaborator samples originated in the United States, Italy and Spain and spanned the acute and convalescent phases of COVID-19. The prospective study material was composed of cDNA or gDNA derived from T cells, B-cell-depleted T cells, or PBMCs. Deeply sampled blood TCRbeta repertoires from subjects exposed to, actively infected with, or recovered from COVID-19 were included in the dataset. The repertoires were released in a freely available public database intended as a resource for research on the immune response to SARS-CoV-2. Samples were obtained from the ongoing ImmuneRACE study (first 160 participants) and from 1,200 or so subjects provided by 6 global collaborators. A de-identified subject ID, COVID-19 status, age in years and sex were almost always included in the sample metadata. Where available, HLA class I and class II types were taken from metadata supplied by the sample provider and were not determined by assay-based typing.

Reading from cysteine to phenylalanine, the CDR3 counts 13 amino acids. Solely the CDR3 DNA is kept, with 39 bases framed from the first base. Taken from the germline V gene (reference sequence), the CDR1 and CDR2 loops are GTSNPN and SVGIG. The V end loses 0 bases and the J end loses 4 bases, and a stretch of 7 bases separates them. Of note for this clone: Its antigen is currently not known. No clone much larger than this one lies a single base away; base qualities are absent. The sample has other DNA sequences that encode this CDR3 too.

The immunoSEQ Assay, a bias-controlled multiplex PCR, was used to amplify TCRbeta CDR3 regions from genomic DNA. Under the source paper's analysis protocol: Within the assay, amplification of reference gene primers was used to estimate how many nucleated cells each sample contained. To quantify the absolute abundance of each unique TCRbeta CDR3 rearrangement, sequence reads were collapsed and filtered. For each sample, productive Simpson clonality was calculated as the square root of Simpson's diversity index over productive rearrangements. TCRdb limited this immuneACCESS table to in-frame rearrangements with V and J called. A share of clones is missing; checked studies link under half to unresolved V genes, and the rest is unexplained. V and J calls and clone size are those listed in that table; D and trimming were worked out from the DNA. The sample data list about 230,000 clones, and roughly 83% of these were observed just once. Around 25% of the sample is taken by the ten largest.

The collaborating institutions used their own protocols to collect whole blood in K2EDTA tubes. For TCRbeta analysis, collaborator samples were shipped as frozen whole blood, as isolated PBMCs, or as DNA extracted from either sample type. The paper as a whole reports these results and caveats: Clinical and demographic metadata were provided uncurated, with the amount varying by source and participant.

The clonotype was recovered from a man between 35 and 55 years old with acute or convalescent COVID-19. The rearrangement joined TRBV30 to TRBJ1-5; no confident D gene assignment can be made. The sample taken for sequencing was peripheral blood. The CDR3 region has the sequence CAWSVGGNQPQHF. The nucleotide sequence reads TGTGCCTGGAGTGTAGGCGGAAATCAGCCCCAGCATTTT.